This entry lists 23 T cell receptor beta chains sequenced from one sample in a study of blood T cell repertoires in COVID-19. Profiled with immunoSEQ multiplex PCR; TCRdb holds only in-frame clones, not every one. The sample has some 150,000 clones; more than 80% are singletons. Specimen: peripheral blood. The receptors were sampled from a man aged 50 or older with acute or convalescent COVID-19.

This chain links TRBV19 with TRBJ1-1; 8 positions agree with TRBD1. Germline CDR1 and CDR2: LNHDA and SQIVND (reference sequence). This CDR3 is built from 14 residues. With V trimmed by 3 bases and J by 6 bases, 6 bases remained unmatched. The CDR3: CASSIPGQVSEAFF. The DNA for the CDR3 is TGTGCCAGTAGTATCCCGGGACAGGTCTCTGAAGCTTTCTTT. The full variable domain, rest sourced from reference TRBV19 and TRBJ1-1, is DGGITQSPKYLFRKEGQNVTLSCEQNLNHDAMYWYRQDPGQGLRLIYYSQIVNDFQKGDIAEGYSVSREKKESFPLTVTSAQKNPTAFYLCASSIPGQVSEAFFGQGTRLTVV.

Concerning this clone itself: At one of its ends the junction is not consistent with the germline gene, which may arise from a read error. The chain couples TRBV11-3 to TRBJ2-1; tentative D call: TRBD2 (6 bases). The CDR3 has 14 residues. Germline assignment: CDR1 SGHNT and CDR2 YENEEA. DNA for the CDR3: TGTGCCGGCAGCTTAGACGGGGGAAAAAATGAGCAGTTCTTC. It translates to CAGSLDGGKNEQFF.

The V gene is TRBV4-2, the J gene TRBJ2-1; 11 nucleotides align to TRBD2. Germline V gene sequence: CDR1 LGHNA, CDR2 YNFKEQ. The trim removed 0 bases at V and 8 bases at J, leaving 6 bases unmatched. This CDR3 contains 16 residues. The CDR3 sequence is CASSQDSVAGGYEQFF. The DNA for the CDR3 is TGTGCCAGCAGCCAAGATTCGGTAGCGGGAGGGTATGAGCAGTTCTTC.

This clone was seen only once. The gene calls are TRBV4-1 and TRBJ1-3, with 7 bases matching TRBD1. The germline gives CDR1 MGHRA, CDR2 YSYEKL. V was pared by 0 bases and J by 0 bases, with 5 bases of the junction left unmatched. The CDR3 extends over 17 amino acids. The CDR3 spells CASSQEGGRSSGNTIYF. In DNA form, the CDR3 reads TGCGCCAGCAGCCAAGAAGGGGGCAGGAGCTCTGGAAACACCATATATTTT.

The rearrangement links TRBV2 to TRBJ1-5; D uncertain. The CDR3 has 13 amino acids. Germline loops: CDR1 SNHLY, CDR2 FYNNEI. The V and J ends lost 1 base and 6 bases respectively, with 7 bases between them. The CDR3 is CASSEGRIQPQHF. Here the CDR3 DNA reads TGTGCCAGCAGTGAAGGTCGTATTCAGCCCCAGCATTTT.

The rearrangement joins TRBV5-5 to TRBJ2-1; TRBD1 matches 7 bases. V trimming: 1 base; J trimming: 0 bases; junction bases outside the gene matches: 1. This CDR3 has 15 amino acids. In germline, CDR1 is SGHKS, CDR2 YYEKEE (reference sequence). The CDR3, as DNA: TGTGCCAGCAGCTTGACAGGGGTCTCCTACAATGAGCAGTTCTTC. As protein: CASSLTGVSYNEQFF.

The rearrangement uses TRBV7-8 and TRBJ2-5; 12 positions match TRBD2. With 3 bases clipped from V and 5 bases from J, the junction kept 4 bases outside the gene matches. CDR3 length: 15 amino acids. The germline CDR1 and CDR2 sequences are SGHVS and FQNEAQ. The CDR3 protein is CASSFLAGGGETQYF. In nucleotides, the CDR3 is TGTGCCAGCAGCTTCCTAGCGGGAGGGGGGGAGACCCAGTACTTC.

The chain links TRBV4-1 to TRBJ1-4, with D possibly matching TRBD1 (5 bases). Germline V gives CDR1 MGHRA, CDR2 YSYEKL. CDR3 size: 22 residues. Trimming took off 5 bases at V and 0 bases at J, with 31 bases between the two ends. CDR3 DNA: TGCGCCAGCAGCAACAGACCCGGGGGTGCAGCCTCTAATTTCGCAACTAATGAAAAACTGTTTTTT. Translating it yields CASSNRPGGAASNFATNEKLFF.

The J gene is TRBJ2-1, the V gene TRBV10-3; TRBD2 matches at 12 bases. Trimming at V came to 3 bases and at J to 7 bases, leaving 7 bases not matched to a gene. Germline loops: CDR1 ENHRY, CDR2 SYGVKD. The CDR3 loop spans 16 amino acids. The CDR3 is CAISELAGGAMNEQFF. CDR3 nucleotide sequence: TGTGCCATCAGTGAACTAGCGGGGGGTGCGATGAATGAGCAGTTCTTC.

The rearrangement links TRBV15 to TRBJ1-5; no clear D. The V and J ends lost 0 bases and 7 bases respectively, with 16 bases between them. The CDR3 runs to 16 residues. Germline V gene sequence: CDR1 LNHNV, CDR2 YYDKDF (reference sequence). In DNA, the CDR3 is TGTGCCACCAGCAGAGATCCCCGTGCCGGAGGACAGCCCCAGCATTTT. Its translation is CATSRDPRAGGQPQHF.

The chain uses TRBV7-8 and TRBJ2-3, with 9 bases identical to TRBD2. J was trimmed by 6 bases and V by 7 bases; bases with no gene match: 14. The germline V gene encodes CDR1 SGHVS and CDR2 FQNEAQ. The CDR3 loop spans 16 amino acids. The DNA of the CDR3 is TGTGCCAGCACCACCCCCTTAGCGGGAGCCGGTGATACGCAGTATTTT. Its translation: CASTTPLAGAGDTQYF.

This sequence joins TRBV4-2 and TRBJ1-4, with 7 bases that match TRBD1. The CDR3 runs to 16 residues. Germline loops: CDR1 LGHNA, CDR2 YNFKEQ. The J segment lost 1 base and the V segment lost 3 bases, leaving 5 bases of the junction unmatched. CDR3 residues: CASSQGQGGTNEKLFF. The CDR3 nucleotides are TGTGCCAGCAGCCAGGGTCAGGGGGGAACTAATGAAAAACTGTTTTTT.

The chain carries TRBV7-2 and TRBJ1-2; the match to TRBD1 covers 8 bases. CDR1 and CDR2 from the germline V gene are SGHTA and FQGNSA. The CDR3 is 14 amino acids. V lost 1 base, J lost 4 bases, and 2 bases stayed unmatched. The CDR3 spells CASSLGTGGYGYTF. The CDR3 coding sequence is TGTGCCAGCAGCTTAGGTACAGGGGGCTATGGCTACACCTTC.

The chain has TRBV5-4 and TRBJ2-1, with 12 bases lining up with TRBD2. This CDR3 is 17 amino acids long. J lost 4 bases, V lost 1 base, and 6 bases had no gene match. CDR1 and CDR2 (germline): SGHNT, YYREEE (reference sequence). As DNA, the CDR3 is TGTGCCAGCAGCTTGTGGCTAGCGGGAGGGCTGTACAATGAGCAGTTCTTC. Translating gives CASSLWLAGGLYNEQFF.

Remarks on this clone: Distinct nucleotide sequences in the sample also encode this CDR3. This chain links TRBV6-1 with TRBJ2-4; a weak D match, TRBD2 (6 bases). The V end was cut by 2 bases, the J end by 6 bases, with 8 bases between. The V gene's germline CDR1 is MNHNS and CDR2 SASEGT. The CDR3 runs to 13 residues. Here the CDR3 reads CASSEIGGNIQYF. The CDR3 DNA follows: TGTGCCAGCAGTGAAATCGGGGGAAACATTCAGTACTTC.

The chain couples TRBV3-1 (or the pseudogene TRBV3-2) to TRBJ2-1; D gene unclear. Trimming left V 4 bases short and J 9 bases short, with 10 bases between. In germline, CDR1 is LGHDT, CDR2 YNNKEL (reference sequence). The CDR3 spans 12 residues. The CDR3 sequence is CASSPSSFEQFF. CDR3 nucleotide sequence: TGTGCCAGCAGCCCCTCGAGTTTTGAGCAGTTCTTC.

This clone has a single count. V gene TRBV29-1 combines with J gene TRBJ2-3; TRBD2 is a possible D gene (5 bases). V was cut by 3 bases and J by 2 bases, with 15 bases left in between. This CDR3 spans 15 amino acids. CDR1 is SQVTM, CDR2 ANQGSEA, per germline. The CDR3 DNA reads TGCAGCGTTGAGAAGGGCGGGCAGGTCACAGATACGCAGTATTTT. Translation gives CSVEKGGQVTDTQYF.

This rearrangement joins TRBV10-2 to TRBJ1-6; TRBD1 matches 7 bases. The CDR3 sequence is 14 residues long. The V gene's germline CDR1 is WSHSY and CDR2 SAAADI. V trimming: 4 bases; J trimming: 7 bases; junction bases outside the gene matches: 4. The CDR3 region is CASSVGTENSPLHF. In DNA form, the CDR3 reads TGCGCCAGCAGTGTCGGGACAGAGAATTCACCCCTCCACTTT.

This chain connects TRBV19 to TRBJ1-2; D may be TRBD1 (5 bases). CDR3 length: 17 residues. CDR1 is LNHDA, CDR2 SQIVND, per germline (reference sequence). With 9 bases removed from V and 1 base from J, the gap between germline ends came to 24 bases. DNA for the CDR3: TGTGCCAGCAGCATGTTCCAGGGCAGTAGTCATAACTATGGCTACACCTTC. It specifies CASSMFQGSSHNYGYTF.

The gene calls are TRBV15 and TRBJ1-3; D not certain. The CDR3 has 13 residues. Germline CDR1 reads LNHNV; CDR2 reads YYDKDF (reference sequence). Deletions cut 5 bases from V and 2 bases from J, with 7 bases between. The CDR3 spells CATSEAAGNTIYF. DNA of the CDR3: TGTGCCACCAGCGAGGCCGCTGGAAACACCATATATTTT.

V is TRBV5-1 and J is TRBJ2-1, with D possibly TRBD2 on 5 matching bases. With 0 bases removed from V and 4 bases from J, the gap between germline ends came to 11 bases. CDR3 size: 15 residues. Germline V gene sequence: CDR1 SGHRS, CDR2 YFSETQ. The CDR3 coding sequence is TGCGCCAGCAGCTTGGGATTAGCGAGTTACAATGAGCAGTTCTTC. Translated, it gives CASSLGLASYNEQFF.

The gene calls are TRBV28 and TRBJ1-3; 7 bases match TRBD1. The CDR3 is 14 amino acids. V shed 4 bases and J 3 bases; nucleotides not matched to a gene: 3. Germline loops: CDR1 MDHEN, CDR2 SYDVKM. The CDR3 DNA follows: TGTGCCAGCAGTTGGGGGACAGTTGGAAACACCATATATTTT. Translated, it gives CASSWGTVGNTIYF.

This chain joins TRBV7-3 and TRBJ2-4; D is ambiguous. Trimming shortened V by 1 base and J by 0 bases, and 7 bases separated the two germline ends. In germline, CDR1 is SGHTA, CDR2 FQGTGA. The CDR3 spans 15 residues. The CDR3 DNA sequence: TGTGCCAGCAGCTTAAGTTTACTAGCCAAAAACATTCAGTACTTC. Translated: CASSLSLLAKNIQYF.